The next 6 T cell receptor beta chains were all read from a single sample in a study of T-cell reconstitution after alpha-beta-depleted transplantation in children. Molecular barcoding with unique molecular identifiers was used for the TCRbeta library. MiXCR, applied by TCRdb to the PCR reads, yields one record per CDR3 protein. The sample carries about 540,000 distinct CDR3 sequences, approximately 20% recorded once. The sequencing here drew on PBMCs from the stem cell graft donor, taken from the stem cell graft. The receptors here all came from a human donor who donated a stem cell graft to a child with acute lymphoblastic leukemia.

The sample holds one count of this clonotype. V gene TRBV29-1 combines with J gene TRBJ2-1; D assignment may be TRBD1 or TRBD2 (5 bases each). CDR3 length: 14 amino acids. Trimming took 3 bases from V and 2 from J, leaving 11 bases between them. Germline CDR1 SQVTM, CDR2 ANQGSEA. CDR3 residues: CSVEMGVTYNEQFF. The CDR3 DNA reads as TGCAGCGTTGAGATGGGGGTCACCTACAATGAGCAGTTCTTC.

V gene TRBV7-2 combines with J gene TRBJ2-3, with no clear D. V dropped 3 bases and J dropped 2 bases, with 9 bases sitting between them. The length of the CDR3 is 14 residues. Per the germline V gene, CDR1 is SGHTA and CDR2 is FQGNSA. CDR3 DNA sequence: TGTGCCAGCAGCTTTATGAGGCACACAGATACGCAGTATTTT. Translating gives CASSFMRHTDTQYF.

This chain links TRBV29-1 with TRBJ2-5; 9 bases fit TRBD2. V lost 5 bases and J lost 1; bases outside the gene matches: 5. Germline CDR1 reads SQVTM; CDR2 reads ANQGSEA. The CDR3 loop spans 14 amino acids. The CDR3 sequence is CSVNRLAAQETQYF. The DNA of the CDR3 is TGCAGCGTTAATCGACTAGCGGCCCAAGAGACCCAGTACTTC.

About this clonotype: The junction does not match germline at one end; this may be a read error. CDR3 bases: TGCAGCGCCTTGGGAACAGGTTTTCGCGGACACAACCACTTC. Its protein is CSALGTGFRGHNHF. The J gene is TRBJ2-5, the V gene TRBV29-1, with D tentatively TRBD1 (5 bases). The CDR3 runs to 14 residues. The germline gives CDR1 SQVTM, CDR2 ANQGSEA.

The chain employs TRBV5-1 and TRBJ2-7; TRBD1 is a possible D gene (6 bases). This CDR3 has 14 residues. V was pared by 4 bases and J by 0 bases, with 11 bases between. Germline CDR1 reads SGHRS; CDR2 reads YFSETQ. CDR3 region: CASSIEGDSYEQYF. The CDR3 DNA is TGCGCCAGCAGCATCGAGGGGGACTCCTACGAGCAGTACTTC.

The V gene is TRBV5-1, the J gene TRBJ2-1; D is unclear. V lost 3 bases to trimming and J lost 9 bases, with 7 bases between them. Germline loops: CDR1 SGHRS, CDR2 YFSETQ. CDR3 length: 11 amino acids. CDR3: CASSSHTEQFF. CDR3 sequence (DNA): TGCGCCAGCAGCTCCCACACTGAGCAGTTCTTC.